The TCR beta chain under discussion was sequenced for a study of T cell changes during pregnancy in multiple sclerosis. Sequencing used immunoSEQ multiplex PCR; TCRdb keeps in-frame clones, though not all of them. This sample carries approximately 100,000 clones, about 91% of them seen once, and the ten largest clones take 0.75% to 0.95%. Germline V CDR1 and CDR2: LNHNV, YYDKDF (reference sequence). V lost 1 base and J lost 3, with 13 bases in between. The CDR3 contains 16 residues. The sequence came from a female donor with multiple sclerosis, enrolled in a pregnancy study. Source: peripheral blood, taken after pregnancy. The chain links TRBV15 to TRBJ1-5, with no clear D. CDR3 sequence (DNA): TGTGCCACCAGCAGAGGGGCAGTACGTGACAATCAGCCCCAGCATTTT. Amino acid sequence: CATSRGAVRDNQPQHF.